The 25 T cell receptor beta chains below all came from one sample that was sequenced in a study of T cells of healthy individuals. TCRdb re-analysed the 5' RACE reads in MiXCR, keeping a single row per CDR3 protein. There are about 100,000 distinct CDR3 sequences in the sample; 17% occur only once, and about 6% lies in the top ten. The origin of the receptors is a human donor in good health.

This clonotype was seen ten or more times. The chain couples TRBV28 to TRBJ2-5; a possible D gene is TRBD1 (5 bases). Germline V lookup: CDR1 MDHEN, CDR2 SYDVKM. V was shortened by 4 bases and J by 5 bases, with 5 bases between the two germline ends. The CDR3 sequence is 11 residues long. In DNA, the CDR3 is TGTGCCAGCAGTTCAGGGGAGACCCAGTACTTC. This encodes CASSSGETQYF.

The rearrangement uses TRBV11-2 and TRBJ2-3, with 14 bases identical to TRBD2. Germline CDR1 SGHAT, CDR2 FQNNGV. The CDR3 loop spans 19 amino acids. V trimming: 1 base; J trimming: 5 bases; junction bases outside the gene matches: 11. CDR3 bases: TGTGCCAGCAGCTTAGGTATTATGGGAGGACTAGCGGGAGGAGATACGCAGTATTTT. Translated, it gives CASSLGIMGGLAGGDTQYF.

This clonotype occurred a few times. The V call is TRBV12-3 or TRBV12-4, the J call TRBJ2-5; the D gene is possibly TRBD1 (5 bases). The CDR3 extends over 13 amino acids. V was cut by 2 bases and J by 5 bases, with 9 bases left in between. The chain's CDR3 is CASSLQGIETQYF. CDR3 sequence (DNA): TGTGCCAGCAGTTTACAGGGAATTGAGACCCAGTACTTC.

This clonotype was counted many times. The gene calls are TRBV18 and TRBJ2-1; 16 bases map to TRBD2. J lost 9 bases, V lost 3 bases, and 5 bases had no gene match. CDR1 KGHSH and CDR2 LQKENI come from the germline V gene. The CDR3 contains 16 residues. The CDR3 protein is CASSPRGLAGGSEQFF. The CDR3 coding sequence is TGTGCCAGCTCACCCAGGGGACTAGCGGGAGGGAGTGAGCAGTTCTTC.

V usage is TRBV10-3 and J usage is TRBJ1-1, with TRBD1 as a possible D gene (5 bases). V lost 2 bases and J 1 base, leaving 11 bases between the germline ends. CDR1 ENHRY and CDR2 SYGVKD come from the germline V gene. This CDR3 has 15 residues. The CDR3 spells CAISELVGGNTEAFF. CDR3 sequence (DNA): TGTGCCATCAGTGAGCTGGTGGGGGGGAACACTGAAGCTTTCTTT.

The V and J genes are TRBV6-4 and TRBJ2-6; 9 positions agree with TRBD1. V shed 6 bases, J shed 2 bases, and the junction held 5 bases outside the gene matches. This CDR3 region has 16 residues. CDR1 and CDR2 (germline): MRHNA, SNTAGT. CDR3 DNA: TGTGCCAGCAGCGCGGACAGGGGAACTGGGGCCAACGTCCTGACTTTC. This gives the protein CASSADRGTGANVLTF.

This rearrangement joins TRBV12-3 or TRBV12-4 to TRBJ2-2; 8 nucleotides line up with TRBD2. V gave up 5 bases and J gave up 2 bases; unmatched junction bases: 4. The length of the CDR3 is 15 residues. The CDR3 loop is CASSLSGSNTGELFF. The CDR3 region has the DNA TGTGCCAGCAGTCTAAGCGGGAGTAACACCGGGGAGCTGTTTTTT.

This clonotype was seen a handful of times. The chain couples TRBV4-3 to TRBJ1-2, with D possibly TRBD1 on 6 matching bases. V lost 0 bases and J 2 bases, leaving 10 bases between the germline ends. The CDR3 is 15 residues long. CDR1 is LGHNA and CDR2 is YSLEER in the germline V gene. CDR3 bases: TGCGCCAGCAGCCAAGAATTCGGGGGCAACTATGGCTACACCTTC. Translating it yields CASSQEFGGNYGYTF.

The table lists this clonotype with many counts. V usage is TRBV7-9 and J usage is TRBJ1-2; 9 nucleotides align to TRBD1. Germline loops: CDR1 SEHNR, CDR2 FQNEAQ (reference sequence). The CDR3 runs to 13 residues. V gave up 2 bases and J gave up 6 bases; unmatched junction bases: 1. CDR3 region: CASSLWDRDGYTF. CDR3 DNA: TGTGCCAGCAGCTTATGGGACAGGGATGGCTACACCTTC.

There are many counts of this clonotype. The chain uses TRBV4-2 and TRBJ1-5; D might be TRBD1 (6 bases). The CDR3 sequence is 13 residues long. Germline CDR1 reads LGHNA; CDR2 reads YNFKEQ. V was pared by 6 bases and J by 5 bases, with 11 bases between. CDR3 sequence (DNA): TGTGCCAGCAGATCCGCAGGGGATCAGCCCCAGCATTTT. It yields the protein CASRSAGDQPQHF.

The CDR3 DNA reads as TGTGCCAGCAGCCAAGGTATCAGGGATGCCGGGGAGCTGTTTTTT. Translated, it gives CASSQGIRDAGELFF. J is TRBJ2-2 and V is TRBV3-1, with D perhaps TRBD1 (5 bases). The CDR3 contains 15 residues. Germline CDR1 is LGHDT and CDR2 is YNNKEL (reference sequence). V lost 1 base to trimming and J lost 6 bases, with 12 bases between them.

This clonotype was seen more than once but under ten times. This chain links TRBV5-1 with TRBJ1-2; TRBD1 matches 8 bases. CDR1 is SGHRS and CDR2 is YFSETQ in the germline V gene. There are 15 residues in the CDR3. Trimming took 5 bases from V and 3 from J; bases not matched to a gene: 9. Here the CDR3 reads CASSLSGGLDYGYTF. The CDR3 nucleotides read TGCGCCAGCAGTCTTTCAGGGGGCTTGGACTATGGCTACACCTTC.

Worth noting for this clonotype: The junction does not match germline at one end; this may be a read error. This chain links TRBV7-2 with TRBJ2-1; 7 nucleotides line up with TRBD2. Looked up from germline, CDR1 is SGHTA and CDR2 is FQGNSA. This CDR3 contains 16 residues. This CDR3 reads CASSRGLADNYNEKFF. CDR3 DNA sequence: TGCGCCAGCAGCCGTGGGCTAGCGGATAATTACAATGAGAAGTTCTTC.

The rearrangement joins TRBV13 to TRBJ2-5; D is unresolved. CDR1 and CDR2 (germline): PRHDT, FYEKMQ (reference sequence). The CDR3 consists of 13 residues. V was pared by 1 base and J by 3 bases, with 6 bases between. Written as DNA, the CDR3 is TGTGCCAGCAGCTTAGCGGGCAAAGAGACCCAGTACTTC. Translation: CASSLAGKETQYF.

This clonotype has just a few counts. The CDR3 is CASSFRPGGEQYF. CDR3 nucleotides: TGTGCCAGCAGCTTTAGACCCGGCGGAGAGCAGTACTTC. The chain links TRBV7-3 to TRBJ2-7; D not resolved. The germline V gene encodes CDR1 SGHTA and CDR2 FQGTGA. There are 13 residues in the CDR3. Between the trimmed V and J ends, which lost 3 bases and 7 bases, there was a span of 13 bases.

The chain uses TRBV6-1 and TRBJ1-5; weak D call: TRBD1 (6 bases). CDR3 length: 16 residues. Germline CDR1 is MNHNS and CDR2 is SASEGT. V was pared by 1 base and J by 5 bases, with 15 bases between. The CDR3 coding sequence is TGTGCCAGCAGTGAAGTCCCCGGGACACTGGATCAGCCCCAGCATTTT. Encoded protein: CASSEVPGTLDQPQHF.

This clonotype was recorded at least ten times. V usage is TRBV6-2 or TRBV6-3 and J usage is TRBJ2-1; D perhaps matches TRBD1 (6 bases). Germline V lookup: CDR1 MNHEY, CDR2 SVGEGT. The CDR3 runs to 12 residues. V lost 8 bases, J lost 5 bases, and 10 bases lay in between. DNA for the CDR3: TGTGCCAGCTGGAACAGGGACAATGAGCAGTTCTTC. It codes for CASWNRDNEQFF.

The V and J genes are TRBV5-1 and TRBJ2-5, with D perhaps being TRBD1 or TRBD2 (5 bases each). The CDR3 is 15 residues long. V was shortened by 4 bases and J by 2 bases, with 15 bases between the two germline ends. CDR1 and CDR2 (germline): SGHRS, YFSETQ. Here the CDR3 DNA reads TGCGCCAGCAGCCCCAACTGGGGGTTACAAGAGACCCAGTACTTC. The encoded protein is CASSPNWGLQETQYF.

This clonotype was detected only a few times. The V call is TRBV11-2, the J call TRBJ2-6; no clear D gene. This CDR3 has 15 residues. Per the germline V gene, CDR1 is SGHAT and CDR2 is FQNNGV. V was shortened by 7 bases and J by 4 bases, with 14 bases between the two germline ends. As DNA, the CDR3 is TGTGCCAGCAACTATGGGATCCCCGGGGCCAACGTCCTGACTTTC. This codes for CASNYGIPGANVLTF.

This clonotype has a handful of counts. The rearrangement uses TRBV14 and TRBJ2-3; possible D gene TRBD2, 6 bases. The CDR3 consists of 12 residues. Trimming stripped 4 bases from V and 13 bases from J, with 15 bases between. Germline CDR1 is SGHDN and CDR2 is FVKESK. The chain's CDR3 is CASSPGDRKKYF. CDR3 coding DNA: TGTGCCAGCAGCCCGGGGGACCGAAAGAAGTATTTT.

Notes on this clonotype: An end of the junction differs from the germline gene, which may be a read error. V is TRBV20-1 and J is TRBJ1-2, with 7 nucleotides matching TRBD1. This CDR3 region has 13 residues. Germline V lookup: CDR1 DFQATT, CDR2 SNEGSKA (reference sequence). The CDR3 region has the DNA TGCAGTGCTAGTCTTCAGGGGGTAAAATTACATCACTTC. It translates to CSASLQGVKLHHF.

This clonotype occurred a few times. V and J are TRBV5-1 and TRBJ2-7; no firm D call. Trimming pared 3 bases from V and 0 bases from J, leaving 7 bases between. The CDR3 totals 13 residues. CDR1 and CDR2 from the germline V gene are SGHRS and YFSETQ. The CDR3 nucleotides read TGCGCCAGCAGCTCCCCCCCCTCCTACGAGCAGTACTTC. Translation: CASSSPPSYEQYF.

In DNA, the CDR3 is TGTGCCAGCAGCCAAGGGGAAATCGGGGAGCTGTTTTTT. It is translated as CASSQGEIGELFF. The chain carries TRBV6-2 or TRBV6-3 and TRBJ2-2; possible D gene TRBD1, 5 bases. The CDR3 has 13 residues. V was trimmed by 6 bases and J by 7 bases, leaving 12 bases between them. Germline CDR1 MNHEY, CDR2 SVGEGT.

The chain has TRBV20-1 and TRBJ2-1, with 11 bases matching TRBD2. V shed 5 bases, J shed 4 bases, and the junction held 7 bases outside the gene matches. CDR1 DFQATT and CDR2 SNEGSKA come from the germline V gene (reference sequence). This CDR3 is 15 amino acids long. CDR3 nucleotide sequence: TGCAGTGCTCCGGAACTAGCGGGAGTATACAATGAGCAGTTCTTC. Its translation: CSAPELAGVYNEQFF.

The gene calls are TRBV7-9 and TRBJ2-6; D gene uncertain. The CDR3 runs to 18 residues. Looked up from germline, CDR1 is SEHNR and CDR2 is FQNEAQ (reference sequence). V was shortened by 2 bases and J by 3 bases, with 17 bases between the two germline ends. The CDR3 bases are TGTGCCAGCAGCTTATCCCAGGTCCCCTCGGGTGGGGCCAACGTCCTGACTTTC. It translates to CASSLSQVPSGGANVLTF.